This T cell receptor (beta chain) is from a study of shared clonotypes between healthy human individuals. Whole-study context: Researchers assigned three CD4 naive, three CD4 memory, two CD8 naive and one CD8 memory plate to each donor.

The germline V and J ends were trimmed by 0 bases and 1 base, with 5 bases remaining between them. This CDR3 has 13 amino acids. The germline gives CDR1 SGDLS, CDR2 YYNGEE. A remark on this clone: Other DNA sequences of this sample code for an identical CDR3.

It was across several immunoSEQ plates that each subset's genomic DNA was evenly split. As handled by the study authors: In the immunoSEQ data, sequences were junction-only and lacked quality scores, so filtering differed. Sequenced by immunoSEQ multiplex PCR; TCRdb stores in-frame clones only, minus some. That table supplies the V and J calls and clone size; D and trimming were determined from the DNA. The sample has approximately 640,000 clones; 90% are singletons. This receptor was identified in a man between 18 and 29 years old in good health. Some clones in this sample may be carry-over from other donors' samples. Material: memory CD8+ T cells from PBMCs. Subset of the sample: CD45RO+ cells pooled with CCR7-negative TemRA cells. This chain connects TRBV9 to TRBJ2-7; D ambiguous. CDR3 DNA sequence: TGTGCCAGCAGCGTAGGGGGATCCTACGAGCAGTACTTC. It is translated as CASSVGGSYEQYF.